The rows below give T cell receptor beta chains drawn from one sample of a study of shared T cell receptors in the human thymus. TCRdb's table, derived via immunoSEQ multiplex PCR, lists solely in-frame clones and lacks some. The sample carries hundreds of thousands of clones, 80% to 90% recorded once. This same sample was also part of a study on human thymus T cells.

Sequenced material: thymocytes. The receptors were gathered from a boy under three years old with a congenital heart defect. Each CDR3 is given with its conserved first and last residue. Each record gives: V gene, J gene, clone size, D gene, CDR3 DNA, CDR3 protein. A D gene is named only where the DNA matches it firmly. The size entry is marked missing in some rows and otherwise reads once, few, many or a size class.

v_call: TRBV28; j_call: TRBJ1-2; clone_size: NA; d_call: TRBD1; cdr3_nt: TGTGCCAGCAGTTTATCCAGGGGGGATGGCTACACCTTC; cdr3_aa: CASSLSRGDGYTF
v_call: TRBV30; j_call: TRBJ2-7; clone_size: NA; d_call: NA; cdr3_nt: TGTGCCTGGAGCCGCAGTTTCGAGCAGTACTTC; cdr3_aa: CAWSRSFEQYF
v_call: TRBV6-5; j_call: TRBJ2-2; clone_size: few; d_call: NA; cdr3_nt: TGTGCCAGCAGCCCCGGACACAACACCGGGGAGCTGTTTTTT; cdr3_aa: CASSPGHNTGELFF
v_call: TRBV19; j_call: TRBJ2-7; clone_size: NA; d_call: TRBD2; cdr3_nt: TGTGCCAGTAGCGGGGCTAGCGGGAGCTACGAGCAGTACTTC; cdr3_aa: CASSGASGSYEQYF
v_call: TRBV9; j_call: TRBJ2-1; clone_size: NA; d_call: TRBD2; cdr3_nt: TGTGCCAGCAGCGTAGTAGGTAGTTCGGCTAGCGGGGGAAATGAGCAGTTCTTC; cdr3_aa: CASSVVGSSASGGNEQFF
v_call: TRBV9; j_call: TRBJ1-5; clone_size: once; d_call: NA; cdr3_nt: TGTGCCAGCAGCGTAGGAGTCAATCAGCCCCAGCATTTT; cdr3_aa: CASSVGVNQPQHF
v_call: TRBV7-2; j_call: TRBJ1-5; clone_size: NA; d_call: TRBD1; cdr3_nt: TGTGCCAGCAGCTTAGGTGACAGGGATAGCAATCAGCCCCAGCATTTT; cdr3_aa: CASSLGDRDSNQPQHF
v_call: TRBV5-6; j_call: TRBJ2-4; clone_size: NA; d_call: TRBD1; cdr3_nt: TGTGCCAGCAGCCGCAAGGGACAGGGAGAAGTGGCCAAAAACATTCAGTACTTC; cdr3_aa: CASSRKGQGEVAKNIQYF
v_call: TRBV4-1; j_call: TRBJ2-5; clone_size: NA; d_call: NA; cdr3_nt: TGCGCCAGCAGCCAAAGCACAAATCCAGATTCCACCAGGGAGACCCAGTACTTC; cdr3_aa: CASSQSTNPDSTRETQYF
v_call: TRBV5-6; j_call: TRBJ1-5; clone_size: NA; d_call: NA; cdr3_nt: TGTGCCAGCAGCTTAGGGGATCAGCCCCAGCATTTT; cdr3_aa: CASSLGDQPQHF
v_call: TRBV6-5; j_call: TRBJ2-7; clone_size: NA; d_call: NA; cdr3_nt: TGTGCCAGACACTACGAGCAGTACTTC; cdr3_aa: CARHYEQYF
v_call: TRBV6-1; j_call: TRBJ1-1; clone_size: NA; d_call: NA; cdr3_nt: TGTGCCAGCAGTGCGGGTGTTCAGGGTCCCATGAACACTGAAGCTTTCTTT; cdr3_aa: CASSAGVQGPMNTEAFF
v_call: TRBV11-2; j_call: TRBJ1-2; clone_size: NA; d_call: NA; cdr3_nt: TGTGCCAGCAGCCCGAGTCCACAGGGCGAGGGCTATGGCTACACCTTC; cdr3_aa: CASSPSPQGEGYGYTF
v_call: TRBV5-1; j_call: TRBJ2-7; clone_size: NA; d_call: NA; cdr3_nt: TGCGCCAGCAGCTTCCGACGGGATCCTTACGAGCAGTACTTC; cdr3_aa: CASSFRRDPYEQYF
v_call: TRBV5-1; j_call: TRBJ1-3; clone_size: NA; d_call: NA; cdr3_nt: TGCGCCAGCAGCCAATCGACCGACGGGGGAAACACCATATATTTT; cdr3_aa: CASSQSTDGGNTIYF
v_call: TRBV4-1; j_call: TRBJ2-7; clone_size: once; d_call: TRBD1; cdr3_nt: TGCGCCAGCAGCAGGGACAGAGTTTCCTACGAGCAGTACTTC; cdr3_aa: CASSRDRVSYEQYF
v_call: TRBV14; j_call: TRBJ2-5; clone_size: NA; d_call: TRBD2; cdr3_nt: TGTGCCAGCAGCCAGACGACTAGCGGGGTAGGAGAGACCCAGTACTTC; cdr3_aa: CASSQTTSGVGETQYF
v_call: TRBV28; j_call: TRBJ2-7; clone_size: NA; d_call: TRBD2; cdr3_nt: TGTGCCAGCAGTTCCCCCCTGACTAGCGGGATGAGTAGCGCCTACGAGCAGTACTTC; cdr3_aa: CASSSPLTSGMSSAYEQYF
v_call: TRBV28; j_call: TRBJ1-6; clone_size: NA; d_call: NA; cdr3_nt: TGTGCCAGCAGTTCACAACAGGCCCCGGATAATTCACCCCTCCACTTT; cdr3_aa: CASSSQQAPDNSPLHF
v_call: TRBV4-1; j_call: TRBJ2-2; clone_size: NA; d_call: NA; cdr3_nt: TGCGCCAGCAGCCAAGATGGTTGCCGGGGAACCGGGGAGCTGTTTTTT; cdr3_aa: CASSQDGCRGTGELFF
v_call: TRBV5-4; j_call: TRBJ1-6; clone_size: NA; d_call: TRBD1; cdr3_nt: TGTGCCAGCAGCTTGGCCCCGGGACAGGGCGTATCACCCCTCCACTTT; cdr3_aa: CASSLAPGQGVSPLHF
v_call: TRBV14; j_call: TRBJ1-2; clone_size: NA; d_call: TRBD1; cdr3_nt: TGTGCCAGCAGCGGGCAGGGGGCGTCTAACTATGGCTACACCTTC; cdr3_aa: CASSGQGASNYGYTF
v_call: TRBV9; j_call: TRBJ2-7; clone_size: NA; d_call: TRBD1; cdr3_nt: TGTGCCAGCAGCGTAGAGCCGGGACAGGTAACCTACGAGCAGTACTTC; cdr3_aa: CASSVEPGQVTYEQYF
v_call: TRBV5-4; j_call: TRBJ1-2; clone_size: NA; d_call: NA; cdr3_nt: TGTGCCAGCAGCTTGGAGAGGGCGGAATACTATGGCTACACCTTC; cdr3_aa: CASSLERAEYYGYTF
v_call: TRBV4-1; j_call: TRBJ1-1; clone_size: NA; d_call: NA; cdr3_nt: TGCGCCAGCAGCCAAGAGTCAGGTTTTGCGAACACTGAAGCTTTCTTT; cdr3_aa: CASSQESGFANTEAFF
v_call: TRBV2; j_call: TRBJ2-3; clone_size: NA; d_call: NA; cdr3_nt: TGTGCCAGTCAGGGACAGTCGGGGGTCACAGATACGCAGTATTTT; cdr3_aa: CASQGQSGVTDTQYF
v_call: TRBV27; j_call: TRBJ2-2; clone_size: NA; d_call: TRBD2; cdr3_nt: TGTGCCAGCAGTTTAGTAGCGGGGGACACCGGGGAGCTGTTTTTT; cdr3_aa: CASSLVAGDTGELFF
v_call: TRBV5-1; j_call: TRBJ2-1; clone_size: NA; d_call: NA; cdr3_nt: TGCGCCAGCAGCTTGGGGCTAGCGAATGGTGAGCAGTTCTTC; cdr3_aa: CASSLGLANGEQFF
v_call: TRBV19; j_call: TRBJ1-5; clone_size: few; d_call: NA; cdr3_nt: TGTGCCAGTAGTATATTTGAGGGCAATCAGCCCCAGCATTTT; cdr3_aa: CASSIFEGNQPQHF
v_call: TRBV28; j_call: TRBJ2-7; clone_size: NA; d_call: TRBD2; cdr3_nt: TGTGCCAGCAGTCGAACGGGACTAGCGGGAGCCTCACCAACCTACGAGCAGTACTTC; cdr3_aa: CASSRTGLAGASPTYEQYF
v_call: TRBV4-2; j_call: TRBJ2-1; clone_size: once; d_call: TRBD2; cdr3_nt: TGTGCCAGCAGCCAAGATCAGGGAGCTAGCGGGATGAACAATGAGCAGTTCTTC; cdr3_aa: CASSQDQGASGMNNEQFF